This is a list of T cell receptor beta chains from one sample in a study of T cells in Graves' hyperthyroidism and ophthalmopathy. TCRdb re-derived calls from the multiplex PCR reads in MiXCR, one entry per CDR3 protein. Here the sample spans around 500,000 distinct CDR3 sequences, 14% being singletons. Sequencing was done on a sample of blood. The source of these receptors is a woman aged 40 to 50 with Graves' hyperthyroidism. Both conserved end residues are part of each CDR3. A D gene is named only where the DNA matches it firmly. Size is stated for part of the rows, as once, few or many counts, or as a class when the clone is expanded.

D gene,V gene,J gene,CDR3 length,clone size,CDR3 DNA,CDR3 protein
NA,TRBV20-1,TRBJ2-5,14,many,TGCAGTGCTAGTGGCTGGGAACATCAAGAGACCCAGTACTTC,CSASGWEHQETQYF
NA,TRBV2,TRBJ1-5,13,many,TGTGCCAGCCCTAGACAGACGAATCAGCCCCAGCATTTT,CASPRQTNQPQHF
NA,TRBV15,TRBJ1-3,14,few,TGTGCCACCAGCAGAGAGGACGGTGGAAACACCATATATTTT,CATSREDGGNTIYF
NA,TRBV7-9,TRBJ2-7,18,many,TGTGCCAGCAGCTTAAAGAGTTCGGCGGGACGTACAGTCGTGGAGCAGTACTTC,CASSLKSSAGRTVVEQYF
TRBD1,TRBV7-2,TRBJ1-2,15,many,TGTGCCAGCAGCTCTTCCTGGACAGGGGGAAAAGGCTACACCTTC,CASSSSWTGGKGYTF
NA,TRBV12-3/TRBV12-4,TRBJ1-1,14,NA,TGTGCCAGCAGTTTAGAGGCTTCCAGTACTGAAGCTTTCTTT,CASSLEASSTEAFF
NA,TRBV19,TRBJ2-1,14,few,TGTGCCAGTACCTCTCAGGCGTCCTACAATGAGCAGTTCTTC,CASTSQASYNEQFF
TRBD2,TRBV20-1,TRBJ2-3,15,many,TGCAGTGCTGAGAGCCGGGAGGCAAACACAGATACGCAGTATTTT,CSAESREANTDTQYF
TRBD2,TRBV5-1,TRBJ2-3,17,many,TGCGCCAGCAGCTTGGACCCTAGCGGCACATACACAGATACGCAGTATTTT,CASSLDPSGTYTDTQYF
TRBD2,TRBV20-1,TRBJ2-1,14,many,TGCAGTGCTAGAATAGCGGGAGGGCTCGGTGAGCAGTTCTTC,CSARIAGGLGEQFF
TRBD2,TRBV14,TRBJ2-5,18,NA,TGTGCCAGCAGCCAAGATTTCCTAGCGGGAGTAGAACGCGAGACCCAGTACTTC,CASSQDFLAGVERETQYF
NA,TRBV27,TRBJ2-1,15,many,TGTGCCAGCAGTCCGGTTTCTGGATCCTACAATGAGCAGTTCTTC,CASSPVSGSYNEQFF
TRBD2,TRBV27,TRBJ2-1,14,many,TGTGCCAGCAAGGTAGCGGGGCTATACGATGAGCAGTTCTTC,CASKVAGLYDEQFF
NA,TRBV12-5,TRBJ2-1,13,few,TGTGCTAGTGGTTTGGAACTTCACAATGAGCAGTTCTTC,CASGLELHNEQFF
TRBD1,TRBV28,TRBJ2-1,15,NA,TGTGCCAGCAGTCCCCAAAGGGGGCCCCCCCACGAGCAGTTCTTC,CASSPQRGPPHEQFF
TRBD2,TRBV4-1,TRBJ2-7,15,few,TGCGCCAGCAGCCAAGCAACTAGCGGTGGGAACGAGCAGTACTTC,CASSQATSGGNEQYF
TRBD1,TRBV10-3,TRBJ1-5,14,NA,TGTGCCATCAGCCCCGGGACAGGGAATCAGCCCCAGCATTTT,CAISPGTGNQPQHF
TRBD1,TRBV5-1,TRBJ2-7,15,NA,TGCGCCAGCAGCCAATCCGGGACAGGAGACTACGAGCAGTACTTC,CASSQSGTGDYEQYF
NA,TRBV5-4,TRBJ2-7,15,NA,TGTGCCAGCAGCGACGTCGACAATGGGCCCTACGAGCAGTACTTC,CASSDVDNGPYEQYF
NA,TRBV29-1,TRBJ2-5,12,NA,TGCAGCGTCGCGGGGCGGGCTGAGACCCAGTACTTC,CSVAGRAETQYF
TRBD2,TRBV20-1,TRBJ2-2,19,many,TGCAGTGCTAGGCCACCACTAGCGGGAGGGCCCTTTGGCACCGGGGAGCTGTTTTTT,CSARPPLAGGPFGTGELFF
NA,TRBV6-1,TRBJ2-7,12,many,TGTGCCAGCAGCAAGGAGAGCTACGAGCAGTACTTC,CASSKESYEQYF
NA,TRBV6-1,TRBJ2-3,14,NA,TGTGCCAGCAGAAGGGCCGTCGCACAAGATACGCAGTATTTT,CASRRAVAQDTQYF
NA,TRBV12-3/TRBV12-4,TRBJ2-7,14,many,TGTGCCAGCAGCCCCGGAGGGGGTCCCTACGAGCAGTACTTC,CASSPGGGPYEQYF
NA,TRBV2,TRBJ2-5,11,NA,TGTGCCAGCGGGAGGCCAGAGACCCAGTACTTC,CASGRPETQYF
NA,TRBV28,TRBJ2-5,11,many,TGTGCCAGCAGGCAAGTTGAGACCCAGTACTTC,CASRQVETQYF
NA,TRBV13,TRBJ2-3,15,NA,TGTGCCAGCAGCTTACTTGGGCTAAACACAGATACGCAGTATTTT,CASSLLGLNTDTQYF
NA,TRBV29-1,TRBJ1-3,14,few,TGCAGCGTTGAAGCCGGGAGCTCTGGAAACACCATATATTTT,CSVEAGSSGNTIYF
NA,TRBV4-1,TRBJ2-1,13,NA,TGCGCCAGCAGCCAAGAGGTGGGCCGGGAGCAGTTCTTC,CASSQEVGREQFF
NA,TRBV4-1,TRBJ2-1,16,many,TGCGCCAGCAGCCCGGCGTGGCCTAGCGACGACAATGAGCAGTTCTTC,CASSPAWPSDDNEQFF
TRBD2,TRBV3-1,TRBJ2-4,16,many,TGTGCCAGCAGCCAAGTTCCCCCTAGCGGAGTTCACATTCAGTACTTC,CASSQVPPSGVHIQYF
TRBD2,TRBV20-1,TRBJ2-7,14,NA,TGCAGTGCTGTTACTAGCGGGAGTTCCTACGAGCAGTACTTC,CSAVTSGSSYEQYF
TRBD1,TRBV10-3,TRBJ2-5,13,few,TGTGCCATCAGACCACAGGGGGAAGAGACCCAGTACTTC,CAIRPQGEETQYF
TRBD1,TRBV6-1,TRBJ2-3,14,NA,TGTGCCAGCAGGAACAGGGGGGACACAGATACGCAGTATTTT,CASRNRGDTDTQYF
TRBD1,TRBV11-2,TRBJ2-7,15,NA,TGTGCCAGCAGCTTAGTCGACAGGGGCCCCTACGAGCAGTACTTC,CASSLVDRGPYEQYF
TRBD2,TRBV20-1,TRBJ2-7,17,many,TGCAGTGCTGACTCTGGCGGGAGGTCCCTCAGCTCCTACGAGCAGTACTTC,CSADSGGRSLSSYEQYF
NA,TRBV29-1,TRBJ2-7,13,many,TGCAGCGCAGTGAGCGAGGGGGGATACGAGCAGTACTTC,CSAVSEGGYEQYF
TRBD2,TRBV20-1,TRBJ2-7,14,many,TGCAGTCCTGGGGGACTAGTCGAGAGCTACGAGCAGTACTTC,CSPGGLVESYEQYF
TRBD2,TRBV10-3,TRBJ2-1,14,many,TGTGCCATCAAGGGACTAGCGGATTACAATGAGCAGTTCTTC,CAIKGLADYNEQFF
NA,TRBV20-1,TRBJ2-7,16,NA,TGCAGTGCTAGAGATCGCCTCGGGCGGGGCACCTACGAGCAGTACTTC,CSARDRLGRGTYEQYF
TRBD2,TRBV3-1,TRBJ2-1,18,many,TGTGCCAGCAGCCAAGTGATACGACTAGCGGGAGTAGGCAATGAGCAGTTCTTC,CASSQVIRLAGVGNEQFF
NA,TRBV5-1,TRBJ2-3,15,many,TGCGCCAGCAGCCAACTTCCAGGGGCTTCAGATACGCAGTATTTT,CASSQLPGASDTQYF
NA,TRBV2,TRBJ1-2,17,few,TGTGCCAGCAGTGATCAGTCGGGGATGGGTCCTAACTATGGCTACACCTTC,CASSDQSGMGPNYGYTF
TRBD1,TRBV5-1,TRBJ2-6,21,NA,TGCGCCAGCAGCTCTGCGCCGGGACAGGGGGAATTGAGCTCTGGGGCCAACGTCCTGACTTTC,CASSSAPGQGELSSGANVLTF
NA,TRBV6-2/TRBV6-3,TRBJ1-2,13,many,TGTGCCAGCTCACTCAGCCCTAACTATGGCTACACCTTC,CASSLSPNYGYTF
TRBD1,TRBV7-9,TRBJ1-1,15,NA,TGTGCCAGCAGCCAATCGGGACAGGGGGGGACTGAAGCTTTCTTT,CASSQSGQGGTEAFF
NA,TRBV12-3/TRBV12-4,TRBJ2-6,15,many,TGTGCCAGCAGTTCACGGACCTCTGGGGCCAACGTCCTGACTTTC,CASSSRTSGANVLTF
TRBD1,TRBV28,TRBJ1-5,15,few,TGTGCCAGCAGTTCGCAAGACAGGGGCAATCAGCCCCAGCATTTT,CASSSQDRGNQPQHF
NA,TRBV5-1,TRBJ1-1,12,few,TGCGCCAGCAGCAAGGAGGGGATAGAAGCTTTCTTT,CASSKEGIEAFF
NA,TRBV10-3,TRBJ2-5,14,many,TGTGCCATCAGTGCAATTAGCCAGCAAGAGACCCAGTACTTC,CAISAISQQETQYF
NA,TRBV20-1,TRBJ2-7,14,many,TGCAGTGCCCGGGGCTGGGGAAACTCCTACGAGCAGTACTTC,CSARGWGNSYEQYF
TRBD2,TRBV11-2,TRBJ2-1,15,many,TGTGCCAGCAGCCCCCAGCGGGAGAAAGGAAATGAGCAGTTCTTC,CASSPQREKGNEQFF
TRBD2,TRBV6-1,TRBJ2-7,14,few,TGTGCCAGCAGCTCCGGGGGGGACTCCTACGAGCAGTACTTC,CASSSGGDSYEQYF
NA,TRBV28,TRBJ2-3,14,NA,TGTGTCAGCAGTTTTGAACAGGGAGCAGATACGCAGTATTTT,CVSSFEQGADTQYF
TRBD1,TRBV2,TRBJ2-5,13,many,TGTGCCACCTCGGGACAGCCTCAAGAGACCCAGTACTTC,CATSGQPQETQYF
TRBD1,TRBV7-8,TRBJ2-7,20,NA,TGTGCCAGCAGCTTACGGGACAGGGCCACTTCGGGACTATTCCCTTACGAGCAGTACTTC,CASSLRDRATSGLFPYEQYF
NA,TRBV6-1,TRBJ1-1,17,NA,TGTGCCAGCAGTGATTTAATTTGGGGGTCCCTGGGCACTGAAGCTTTCTTT,CASSDLIWGSLGTEAFF
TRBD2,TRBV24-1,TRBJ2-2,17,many,TGTGCCACCAGTGATTTAGGAAATAGCGGGGTGACCGGGGAGCTGTTTTTT,CATSDLGNSGVTGELFF